Included here is one TCR beta chain sequence, with context. The sample comes from a study of cytomegalovirus exposure and HLA in healthy donors. The PCR employed 60 Vbeta primers together with 13 Jbeta primers. This table comes from immunoSEQ multiplex PCR, and its TCRdb copy is limited to in-frame clones, with some not included. The sample comprises about 130,000 clones, approximately 81% of which are singletons, and 4% rests with the top ten. The germline CDR1 and CDR2 sequences are SGHTA and FQGNSA. Trimming removed 3 bases from V and 6 bases from J, with 16 bases in between. The CDR3 is 15 residues long.

The V and J genes are TRBV7-2 and TRBJ2-3; no reliable D call. This receptor was obtained from a young man in good health and CMV-seropositive. The sequencing input was PBMCs. The CDR3 region is CASSFGRRPLDTQYF. The CDR3, as DNA: TGTGCCAGCAGCTTCGGTCGCAGGCCCCTTGATACGCAGTATTTT. The whole variable domain, remainder taken from reference TRBV7-2 and TRBJ2-3, is GAGVSQSPSNKVTEKGKDVELRCDPISGHTALYWYRQSLGQGLEFLIYFQGNSAPDKSGLPSDRFSAERTGGSVSTLTIQRTQQEDSAVYLCASSFGRRPLDTQYFGPGTRLTVL.